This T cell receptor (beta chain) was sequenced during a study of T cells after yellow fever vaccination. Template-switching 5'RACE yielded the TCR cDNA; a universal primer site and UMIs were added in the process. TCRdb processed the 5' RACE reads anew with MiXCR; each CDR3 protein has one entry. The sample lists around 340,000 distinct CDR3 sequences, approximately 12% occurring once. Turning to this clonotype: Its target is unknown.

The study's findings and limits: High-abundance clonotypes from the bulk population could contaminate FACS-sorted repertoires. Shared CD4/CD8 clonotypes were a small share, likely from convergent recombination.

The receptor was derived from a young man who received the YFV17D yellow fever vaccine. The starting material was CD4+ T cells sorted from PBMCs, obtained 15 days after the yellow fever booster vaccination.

The chain's CDR3 is CASSQDRNKPQETQYF. CDR3 bases: TGCGCCAGCAGCCAAGATCGGAACAAACCCCAGGAGACCCAGTACTTC. The chain couples TRBV4-3 to TRBJ2-5; D gene unclear. V was cut by 0 bases and J by 5 bases, with 16 bases left in between. Per germline, CDR1 LGHNA and CDR2 YSLEER. CDR3 size: 16 residues.